These 12 T cell receptor beta chains originate from one sample sequenced in a study of T cells in Graves' hyperthyroidism and ophthalmopathy. TCR beta CDR3 regions were amplified from RNA transcripts. An initial round of RT-PCR targeting the TCR CDR3 relied on the HTBI primer set. TCRdb reprocessed the multiplex PCR reads with MiXCR, giving one entry per CDR3 protein. This sample has a few hundred thousand distinct CDR3 sequences, with less than 20% found just once. The specimen sequenced was blood. These receptor sequences come from a woman under 30 with Graves' hyperthyroidism that later progressed to Graves' ophthalmopathy.

This clonotype was picked up a small number of times. This rearrangement joins TRBV9 to TRBJ2-7; D is undetermined. The CDR3 has 15 amino acids. Trimming took off 0 bases at V and 4 bases at J, with 14 bases between the two ends. Germline assignment: CDR1 SGDLS and CDR2 YYNGEE. The CDR3 DNA reads TGTGCCAGCAGCGTAGAGGCAGGAGAAGATTACGAGCAGTACTTC. This translates into CASSVEAGEDYEQYF.

The sample holds many counts of this clonotype. V is TRBV11-2 and J is TRBJ2-4, with D tentatively TRBD2 (6 bases). This CDR3 is 16 amino acids long. Trimming cost V 3 bases and J 0 bases, with 12 bases left between them. Germline V CDR1 and CDR2: SGHAT, FQNNGV. DNA for the CDR3: TGTGCCAGCAGCTTTGGAAGGAGGGAAGCCAAAAACATTCAGTACTTC. This translates into CASSFGRREAKNIQYF.

This clonotype was found a few times. The chain is built from TRBV7-9 and TRBJ2-2; possibly TRBD1 for D (6 bases). V was cut by 4 bases and J by 1 base, with 13 bases left in between. Looked up from germline, CDR1 is SEHNR and CDR2 is FQNEAQ (reference sequence). The CDR3 is 16 amino acids. As DNA, the CDR3 is TGTGCCAGCAGCTCTACCGGGACATTGAACACCGGGGAGCTGTTTTTT. Translated: CASSSTGTLNTGELFF.

In nucleotides, the CDR3 is TGCAGTGCTAGAGTTATCGGGGGGGTGAATAGCAATCAGCCCCAGCATTTT. This gives the protein CSARVIGGVNSNQPQHF. V gene TRBV20-1 combines with J gene TRBJ1-5; weak D call: TRBD1 (5 bases). V gave up 1 base and J gave up 0 bases, with 16 bases separating them. Germline V gives CDR1 DFQATT, CDR2 SNEGSKA (reference sequence). This CDR3 spans 17 amino acids.

This clonotype was detected many times. V gene TRBV12-3 or TRBV12-4 combines with J gene TRBJ2-3; 7 bases map to TRBD1. The V and J ends lost 5 bases and 0 bases, in that order; junction bases with no gene match: 5. The CDR3 is 15 amino acids. CDR3 nucleotide sequence: TGTGCCAGCAGTCGTCGACAGGGCAGCACAGATACGCAGTATTTT. This translates into CASSRRQGSTDTQYF.

This chain connects TRBV28 to TRBJ2-7; D is possibly TRBD2 (6 bases). Trimming cost V 4 bases and J 2 bases, with 18 bases left between them. CDR1 and CDR2 from the germline V gene are MDHEN and SYDVKM. The CDR3 is 16 residues long. The CDR3 nucleotides are TGTGCCAGCAGTTCAACTTCCGGGACTGGGACCTACGAGCAGTACTTC. As protein: CASSSTSGTGTYEQYF.

This clonotype appeared many times. V is TRBV6-1 and J is TRBJ1-4, with D unresolved. Trimming took off 2 bases at V and 6 bases at J, with 10 bases between the two ends. Germline lookup yields CDR1 MNHNS and CDR2 SASEGT. The CDR3 spans 14 residues. The CDR3 loop is CASSERLGDEKLFF. The CDR3 nucleotides are TGTGCCAGCAGTGAACGTCTTGGGGATGAAAAACTGTTTTTT.

This clonotype was recorded a few times. This chain links TRBV3-1 with TRBJ1-1; D is possibly TRBD1 (6 bases). The CDR3 covers 15 residues. Germline-derived CDR1 and CDR2 are LGHDT and YNNKEL (reference sequence). Deletions cut 0 bases from V and 3 bases from J, with 11 bases between. The DNA for the CDR3 is TGTGCCAGCAGCCAAGAAGGGGGGATTTACACTGAAGCTTTCTTT. It codes for CASSQEGGIYTEAFF.

This clonotype appeared many times. This chain connects TRBV7-2 to TRBJ2-7; D is unresolved. Germline V gives CDR1 SGHTA, CDR2 FQGNSA. V lost 1 base, J lost 4 bases, and 5 bases lay in between. The CDR3 is 12 residues long. Here the CDR3 reads CASSLVAYEQYF. The CDR3 nucleotides are TGTGCCAGCAGCTTAGTAGCTTACGAGCAGTACTTC. Full variable domain (rest looked up from reference TRBV7-2 and TRBJ2-7): GAGVSQSPSNKVTEKGKDVELRCDPISGHTALYWYRQSLGQGLEFLIYFQGNSAPDKSGLPSDRFSAERTGGSVSTLTIQRTQQEDSAVYLCASSLVAYEQYFGPGTRLTVT.

This clonotype was recorded many times. CDR3 loop: CASSPPGPSSYEQYF. CDR3 DNA sequence: TGTGCCAGCTCACCACCGGGTCCCTCCTCCTACGAGCAGTACTTC. The chain combines TRBV18 with TRBJ2-7, with D hard to call. V lost 0 bases and J lost 0, with 9 bases in between. The CDR3 sequence is 15 residues long. CDR1 is KGHSH, CDR2 LQKENI, per germline. Complete variable domain (other parts from reference TRBV18 and TRBJ2-7): NAGVMQNPRHLVRRRGQEARLRCSPMKGHSHVYWYRQLPEEGLKFMVYLQKENIIDESGMPKERFSAEFPKEGPSILRIQQVVRGDSAAYFCASSPPGPSSYEQYFGPGTRLTVT.

This clonotype was seen repeatedly, ten times or more. The chain joins TRBV27 to TRBJ2-1; D ambiguous. Trimming took off 4 bases at V and 4 bases at J, with 8 bases between the two ends. This CDR3 comprises 13 residues. Per germline, CDR1 MNHEY and CDR2 SMNVEV (reference sequence). The DNA of the CDR3 is TGTGCCAGCAGTTCCCCGGTTTACAATGAGCAGTTCTTC. This sequence encodes CASSSPVYNEQFF.

The J gene is TRBJ2-2, the V gene TRBV29-1; TRBD2 is a possible D gene (5 bases). The germline V and J ends were trimmed by 7 bases and 0 bases, with 12 bases remaining between them. Germline-derived CDR1 and CDR2 are SQVTM and ANQGSEA. The CDR3 consists of 14 residues. The CDR3 DNA follows: TGCAGCGGAGGCGTCGGGGCGAACACCGGGGAGCTGTTTTTT. Encoded protein: CSGGVGANTGELFF.